Following are 14 T cell receptor beta chains from one sample sequenced in a study of Tregs in tolerant kidney transplant recipients. Some clones are missing from TCRdb's copy, which holds only in-frame ones; the method was immunoSEQ multiplex PCR. Found here are approximately 31,000 clones; the top ten clones hold approximately 6.9%. This specimen was CD8+ T cells from blood, taken before the transplant. The receptors here all came from a human donor who received a combined kidney and bone marrow transplant.

Turning to this clone: The observed sequence ends 3 residues before the CDR3 terminus, with the missing tail filled in from the germline J gene. This chain connects TRBV19 to TRBJ2-7, with 7 positions matching TRBD2. Trimming removed 3 bases from V and 4 bases from J; junction bases left unmatched: 6. Germline V gene sequence: CDR1 LNHDA, CDR2 SQIVND (reference sequence). This CDR3 spans 14 amino acids. The CDR3 protein is CASSIALASYEQYF. The covered CDR3 bases are TGTGCCAGTAGTATCGCACTAGCGAGTTACGAG.

Turning to this clone: With the read ending 3 residues before the CDR3 end, the germline J gene is used to fill in that end. V usage is TRBV19 and J usage is TRBJ2-1, with 11 positions matching TRBD2. V lost 4 bases, J lost 7 bases, and 9 bases stayed unmatched. The V gene's germline CDR1 is LNHDA and CDR2 SQIVND (reference sequence). CDR3 size: 16 residues. The CDR3 DNA, read in part, is TGTGCCAGTAGTACCGTCCTAGCGGGAGGTCAAAATGAG. Its translation is CASSTVLAGGQNE. The full CDR3 protein is CASSTVLAGGQNEQFF.

Comments on this clone: The observed sequence ends 3 residues before the CDR3 terminus, with the missing tail filled in from the germline J gene. The chain recombines TRBV7-6 with TRBJ1-1, with TRBD1 matching 10 bases. The CDR3 consists of 14 residues. The ends lost 5 bases at V and 7 bases at J; junction bases unmatched: 7. Germline V gives CDR1 SGHVS, CDR2 FNYEAQ. This chain's CDR3 is CASSPGQGMNEAFF. The covered CDR3 bases are TGTGCCAGCAGCCCGGGACAGGGGATGAATGAA.

A remark on this clone: The read comes to an end 3 residues before the CDR3 does, leaving the germline J gene to fill in the end. The chain joins TRBV7-2 to TRBJ2-7, with 11 bases lining up with TRBD1. Trimming took 5 bases from V and 4 from J; bases not matched to a gene: 7. Germline CDR1 SGHTA, CDR2 FQGNSA. This CDR3 contains 15 residues. CDR3 DNA, as far as it was read: TGTGCCAGCAGCCCCCGGACAGGGGGCTTTTACGAG. As protein: CASSPRTGGFYE. The full CDR3 sequence reads CASSPRTGGFYEQYF.

On this clone: Read sequence stops 3 residues before the CDR3 end, and the germline J gene provides the missing end. This sequence joins TRBV19 and TRBJ2-7; D is perhaps TRBD1 (5 bases). The CDR3 runs 13 residues. The germline CDR1 and CDR2 sequences are LNHDA and SQIVND (reference sequence). The ends were cut back, 5 bases at V and 5 bases at J, with 13 bases in the middle. CDR3 residues: CASSLPGFNEQYF. The CDR3 bases that were read are TGTGCCAGTAGTCTTCCAGGGTTTAACGAG.

Concerning this clone: The read comes to an end 3 residues before the CDR3 does, leaving the germline J gene to fill in the end. This sequence joins TRBV5-1 and TRBJ1-1; D perhaps matches TRBD1 (5 bases). Germline V gene sequence: CDR1 SGHRS, CDR2 YFSETQ. The CDR3 length is 14 residues. Trimming left V 0 bases short and J 4 bases short, with 10 bases between. CDR3 DNA (partial): TGCGCCAGCAGCTTGGGAGGGGTAGGCACTGAA. Protein product: CASSLGGVGTE. The complete CDR3 sequence is CASSLGGVGTEAFF.

Notes on this clone: Read coverage stops 3 residues before the CDR3 terminus; the germline J gene supplies the remainder. V usage is TRBV6-1 and J usage is TRBJ1-4; D is possibly TRBD1 (5 bases). V gave up 1 base and J gave up 8 bases, with 17 bases separating them. There are 16 residues in the CDR3. The germline CDR1 and CDR2 sequences are MNHNS and SASEGT. This CDR3 is CASSEEGAVMGEKLFF. The DNA read from the CDR3 is TGTGCCAGCAGTGAAGAAGGGGCGGTGATGGGCGAAAAA.

For this clone: The CDR3 end lies 3 residues beyond the end of the read and is filled in from the germline J gene. The V gene is TRBV7-9, the J gene TRBJ1-1; weak D call: TRBD1 (5 bases). The CDR3 contains 14 residues. Trimming shortened V by 5 bases and J by 1 base, and 11 bases separated the two germline ends. Per germline, CDR1 SEHNR and CDR2 FQNEAQ (reference sequence). CDR3 residues: CASSPQGGNTEAFF. The sequenced part of the CDR3 DNA is TGTGCCAGCAGCCCCCAGGGAGGGAACACTGAA.

As regards this clone: The CDR3 end is not reached by the read, which stops 3 residues before it; the germline J gene fills it in. The sample carries other DNA sequences with the same CDR3. The chain has TRBV7-6 and TRBJ2-3, with D possibly being TRBD1 (6 bases). The V end lost 5 bases, the J end lost 6 bases, and 18 bases lay between the germline ends. Germline CDR1 and CDR2: SGHVS and FNYEAQ. CDR3 length: 15 residues. The sequenced CDR3 bases are TGTGCCAGCAGCAATACCGGCACCCAGGGGGATACG. This sequence encodes CASSNTGTQGDT. The CDR3 in its entirety is CASSNTGTQGDTQYF.

Note on this clone: Read coverage stops 3 residues before the CDR3 terminus; the germline J gene supplies the remainder. V and J are TRBV7-9 and TRBJ2-7, with 7 bases aligning to TRBD2. V lost 5 bases, J lost 3 bases, and 4 bases stayed unmatched. Germline lookup yields CDR1 SEHNR and CDR2 FQNEAQ (reference sequence). The CDR3 consists of 13 residues. CDR3 sequence reads: CASSPGGGYEQYF. The sequenced CDR3 bases are TGTGCCAGCAGCCCCGGCGGGGGCTACGAG.

Comments on this clone: The CDR3 goes on 3 residues after the read ends, and that part is filled in from the germline J gene. V gene TRBV2 combines with J gene TRBJ2-7; 9 bases match TRBD2. The CDR3 extends over 15 amino acids. The J segment lost 2 bases and the V segment lost 5 bases, leaving 7 bases of the junction unmatched. Germline CDR1 SNHLY, CDR2 FYNNEI. Partial CDR3 DNA: TGTGCCAGCAGTCCGACTAGCGGAGCTACCTACGAG. This gives the protein CASSPTSGATYE. The entire CDR3 reads CASSPTSGATYEQYF.

Turning to this clone: The read stops 3 residues short of the end of the CDR3; the missing end is completed from the germline J gene. The chain uses TRBV7-9 and TRBJ1-1; a possible D gene is TRBD1 (5 bases). Trimming stripped 5 bases from V and 4 bases from J, with 17 bases between. CDR1 and CDR2 from the germline V gene are SEHNR and FQNEAQ (reference sequence). CDR3 length equals 15 residues. The sequenced part of the CDR3 DNA is TGTGCCAGCAGCCCTAGACGAGGGCAGGGCACTGAA. This codes for CASSPRRGQGTE. The complete CDR3 sequence is CASSPRRGQGTEAFF.

With regard to this clone: The missing CDR3 end, 3 residues past where the read stops, is filled in from the germline J gene. J is TRBJ2-5 and V is TRBV10-3; no clear D gene. The CDR3 spans 13 residues. V was shortened by 3 bases and J by 2 bases, with 7 bases between the two germline ends. CDR1 is ENHRY and CDR2 is SYGVKD in the germline V gene. The CDR3 sequence: CAISDNRQETQYF. The CDR3 DNA, read in part, is TGTGCCATCAGTGATAACAGACAAGAGACC.

CDR3 in amino acids: CASSLAGGPNEQFF. The part of the CDR3 DNA that was read is TGTGCCAGCAGCTTAGCGGGGGGGCCCAATGAG. The chain is built from TRBV7-6 and TRBJ2-1, with TRBD2 as a possible D gene (7 bases). The read halts 3 residues ahead of the CDR3 end, with the missing end drawn from the germline J gene. V shed 0 bases and J shed 6 bases, with 9 bases lying between them. There are 14 residues in the CDR3. Germline CDR1 and CDR2: SGHVS and FNYEAQ.